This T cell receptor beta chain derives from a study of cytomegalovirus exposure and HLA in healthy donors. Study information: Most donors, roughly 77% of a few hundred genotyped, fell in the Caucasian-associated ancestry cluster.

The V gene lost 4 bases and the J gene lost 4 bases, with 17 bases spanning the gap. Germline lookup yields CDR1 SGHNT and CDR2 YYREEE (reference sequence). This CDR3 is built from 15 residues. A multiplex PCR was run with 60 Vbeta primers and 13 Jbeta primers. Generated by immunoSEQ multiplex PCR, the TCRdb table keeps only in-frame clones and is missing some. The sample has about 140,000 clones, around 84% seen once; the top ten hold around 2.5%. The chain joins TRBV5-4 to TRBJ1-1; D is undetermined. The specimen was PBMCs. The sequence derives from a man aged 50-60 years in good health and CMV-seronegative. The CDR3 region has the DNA TGTGCCAGCAGCCCGGACGGATGGGAGTTCACTGAAGCTTTCTTT. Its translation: CASSPDGWEFTEAFF. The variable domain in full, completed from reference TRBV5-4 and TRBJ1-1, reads ETGVTQSPTHLIKTRGQQVTLRCSSQSGHNTVSWYQQALGQGPQFIFQYYREEENGRGNFPPRFSGLQFPNYSSELNVNALELDDSALYLCASSPDGWEFTEAFFGQGTRLTVV.